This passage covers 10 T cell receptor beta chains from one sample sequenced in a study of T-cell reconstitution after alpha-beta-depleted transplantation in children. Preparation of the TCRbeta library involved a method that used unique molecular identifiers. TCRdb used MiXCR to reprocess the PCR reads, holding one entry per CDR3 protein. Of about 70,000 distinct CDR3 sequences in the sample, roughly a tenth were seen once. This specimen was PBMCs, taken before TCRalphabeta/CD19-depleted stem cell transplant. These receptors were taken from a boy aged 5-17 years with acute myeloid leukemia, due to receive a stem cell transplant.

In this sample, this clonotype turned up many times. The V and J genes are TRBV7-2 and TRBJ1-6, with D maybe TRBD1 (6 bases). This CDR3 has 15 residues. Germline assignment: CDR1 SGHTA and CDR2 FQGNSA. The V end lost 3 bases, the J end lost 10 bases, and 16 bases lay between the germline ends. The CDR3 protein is CASSLGGYKGSPLHF. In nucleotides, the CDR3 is TGTGCCAGCAGCTTGGGGGGCTACAAGGGGTCACCCCTCCACTTT.

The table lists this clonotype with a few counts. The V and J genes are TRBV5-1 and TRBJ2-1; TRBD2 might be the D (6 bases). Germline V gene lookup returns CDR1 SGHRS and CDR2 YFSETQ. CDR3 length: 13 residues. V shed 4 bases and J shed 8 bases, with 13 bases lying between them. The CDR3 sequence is CASSGGTRDEQFF. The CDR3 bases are TGCGCCAGCAGCGGGGGGACGAGGGATGAGCAGTTCTTC.

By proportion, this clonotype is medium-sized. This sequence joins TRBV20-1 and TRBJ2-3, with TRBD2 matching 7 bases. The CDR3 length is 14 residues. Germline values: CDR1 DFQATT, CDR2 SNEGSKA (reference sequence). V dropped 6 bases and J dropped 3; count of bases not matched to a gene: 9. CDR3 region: CSAPVGGRTDTQYF. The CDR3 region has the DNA TGCAGTGCCCCGGTGGGCGGGAGAACAGATACGCAGTATTTT.

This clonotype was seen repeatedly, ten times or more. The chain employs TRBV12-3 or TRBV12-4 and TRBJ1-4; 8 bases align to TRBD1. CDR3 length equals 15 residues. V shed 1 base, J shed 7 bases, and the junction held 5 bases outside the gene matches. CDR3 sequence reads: CASSLGQGAGEKLFF. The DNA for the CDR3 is TGTGCCAGCAGTTTAGGGCAGGGGGCCGGTGAAAAACTGTTTTTT.

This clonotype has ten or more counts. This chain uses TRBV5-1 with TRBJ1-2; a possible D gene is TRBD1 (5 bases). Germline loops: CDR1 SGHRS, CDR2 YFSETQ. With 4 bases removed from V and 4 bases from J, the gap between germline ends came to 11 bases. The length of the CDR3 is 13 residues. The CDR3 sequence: CASSAEGFYGYTF. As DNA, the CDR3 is TGCGCCAGCAGCGCCGAGGGGTTCTATGGCTACACCTTC. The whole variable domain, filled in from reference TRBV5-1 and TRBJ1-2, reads KAGVTQTPRYLIKTRGQQVTLSCSPISGHRSVSWYQQTPGQGLQFLFEYFSETQRNKGNFPGRFSGRQFSNSRSEMNVSTLELGDSALYLCASSAEGFYGYTFGSGTRLTVV.

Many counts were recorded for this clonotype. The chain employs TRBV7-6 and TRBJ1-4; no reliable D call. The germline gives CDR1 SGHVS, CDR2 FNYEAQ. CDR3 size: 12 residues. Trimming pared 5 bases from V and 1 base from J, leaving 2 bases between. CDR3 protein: CASSRTNEKLFF. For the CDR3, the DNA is TGTGCCAGCAGCCGAACTAATGAAAAACTGTTTTTT.

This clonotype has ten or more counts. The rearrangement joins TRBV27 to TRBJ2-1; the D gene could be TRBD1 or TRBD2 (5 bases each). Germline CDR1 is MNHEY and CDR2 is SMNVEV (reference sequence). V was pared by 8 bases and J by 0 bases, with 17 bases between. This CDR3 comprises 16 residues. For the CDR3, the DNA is TGTGCCAGCCGTGTGGGACGGCGGCTCTCCTACAATGAGCAGTTCTTC. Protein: CASRVGRRLSYNEQFF.

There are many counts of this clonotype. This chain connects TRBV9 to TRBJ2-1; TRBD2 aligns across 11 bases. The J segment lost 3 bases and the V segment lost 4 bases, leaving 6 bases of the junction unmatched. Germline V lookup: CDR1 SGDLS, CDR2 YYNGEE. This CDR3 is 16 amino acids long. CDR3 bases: TGTGCCAGCAGCCCAACCGGGACTAGCGGCTACAATGAGCAGTTCTTC. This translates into CASSPTGTSGYNEQFF.

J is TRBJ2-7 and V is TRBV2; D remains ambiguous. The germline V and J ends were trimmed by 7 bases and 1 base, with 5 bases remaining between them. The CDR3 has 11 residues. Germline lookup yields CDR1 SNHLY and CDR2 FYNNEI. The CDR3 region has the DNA TGTGCCAGCACCGCTTCCTACGAGCAGTACTTC. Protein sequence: CASTASYEQYF.

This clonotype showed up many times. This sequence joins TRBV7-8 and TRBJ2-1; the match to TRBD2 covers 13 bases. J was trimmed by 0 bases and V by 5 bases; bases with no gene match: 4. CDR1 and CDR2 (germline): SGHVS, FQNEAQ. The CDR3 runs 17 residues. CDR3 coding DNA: TGTGCCAGCAGCCTCCGGACTAGCGGGAGCTCCTACAATGAGCAGTTCTTC. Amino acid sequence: CASSLRTSGSSYNEQFF.